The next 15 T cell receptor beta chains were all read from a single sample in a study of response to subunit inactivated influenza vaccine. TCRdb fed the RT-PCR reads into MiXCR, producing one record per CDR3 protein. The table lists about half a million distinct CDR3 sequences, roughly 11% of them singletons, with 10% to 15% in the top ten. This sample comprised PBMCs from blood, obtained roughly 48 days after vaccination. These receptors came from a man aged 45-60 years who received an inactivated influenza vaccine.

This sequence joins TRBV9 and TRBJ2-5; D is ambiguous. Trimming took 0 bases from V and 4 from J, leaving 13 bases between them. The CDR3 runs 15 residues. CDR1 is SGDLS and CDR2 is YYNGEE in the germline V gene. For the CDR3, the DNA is TGTGCCAGCAGCGTAGCTTTACAGTTCGGAGAGACCCAGTACTTC. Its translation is CASSVALQFGETQYF.

As DNA, the CDR3 is TGTGCCAGCAGCTTAGGACGGGAGAAACTGTTTTTT. Residues: CASSLGREKLFF. This chain links TRBV7-9 with TRBJ1-4; D gene ambiguous. V dropped 1 base and J dropped 11 bases, with 8 bases sitting between them. The CDR3 is made up of 12 amino acids. Germline V gives CDR1 SEHNR, CDR2 FQNEAQ (reference sequence).

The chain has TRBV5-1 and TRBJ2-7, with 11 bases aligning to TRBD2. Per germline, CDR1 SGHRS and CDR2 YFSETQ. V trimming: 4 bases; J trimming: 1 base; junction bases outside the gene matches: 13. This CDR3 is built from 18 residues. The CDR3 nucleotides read TGCGCCAGCAGCGCCGGGCCACTAGCGGGAGCTTTGTCCTACGAGCAGTACTTC. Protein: CASSAGPLAGALSYEQYF.

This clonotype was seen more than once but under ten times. This CDR3 is CASSLRPGGARVNSPLHF. CDR3 bases: TGTGCCAGCAGCTTGAGACCAGGGGGCGCTCGGGTAAATTCACCCCTCCACTTT. The rearrangement joins TRBV5-6 to TRBJ1-6; 8 nucleotides agree with TRBD1. This CDR3 comprises 18 residues. Looked up from germline, CDR1 is SGHDT and CDR2 is YYEEEE. Unmatched junction bases numbered 13, after V lost 1 base and J lost 7 bases.

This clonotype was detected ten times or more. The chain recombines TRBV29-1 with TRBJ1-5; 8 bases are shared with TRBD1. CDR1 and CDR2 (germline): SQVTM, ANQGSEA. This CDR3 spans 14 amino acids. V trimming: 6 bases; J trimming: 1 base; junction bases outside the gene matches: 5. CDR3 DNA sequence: TGCAGCGTCCGGACAGGGTCGAGCAATCAGCCCCAGCATTTT. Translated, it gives CSVRTGSSNQPQHF.

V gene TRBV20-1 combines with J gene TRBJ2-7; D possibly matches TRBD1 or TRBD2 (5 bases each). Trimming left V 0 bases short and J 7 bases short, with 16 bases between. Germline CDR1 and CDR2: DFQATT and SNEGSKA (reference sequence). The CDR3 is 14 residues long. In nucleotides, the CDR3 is TGCAGTGCTAGAGATCATCGGGGCCCGGGGGAGCAGTACTTC. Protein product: CSARDHRGPGEQYF.

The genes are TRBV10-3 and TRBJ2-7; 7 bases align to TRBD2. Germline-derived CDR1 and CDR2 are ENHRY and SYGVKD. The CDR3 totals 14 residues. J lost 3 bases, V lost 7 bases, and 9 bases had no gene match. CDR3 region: CAIKRGLGIYEQYF. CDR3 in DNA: TGTGCCATCAAGCGGGGTCTAGGGATCTACGAGCAGTACTTC.

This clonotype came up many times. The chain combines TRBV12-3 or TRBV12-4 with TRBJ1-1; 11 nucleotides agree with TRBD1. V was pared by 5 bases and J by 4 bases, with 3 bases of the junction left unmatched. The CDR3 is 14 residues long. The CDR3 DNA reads TGTGCCAGCAGTCGGACAGGGGGCATCACTGAAGCTTTCTTT. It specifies CASSRTGGITEAFF.

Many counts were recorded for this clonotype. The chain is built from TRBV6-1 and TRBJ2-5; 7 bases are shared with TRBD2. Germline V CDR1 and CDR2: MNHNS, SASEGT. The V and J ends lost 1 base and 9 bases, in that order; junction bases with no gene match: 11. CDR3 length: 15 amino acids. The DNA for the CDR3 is TGTGCCAGCAGTGAAGAATCATTGCGGGGGAGCTCCCAGTACTTC. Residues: CASSEESLRGSSQYF.

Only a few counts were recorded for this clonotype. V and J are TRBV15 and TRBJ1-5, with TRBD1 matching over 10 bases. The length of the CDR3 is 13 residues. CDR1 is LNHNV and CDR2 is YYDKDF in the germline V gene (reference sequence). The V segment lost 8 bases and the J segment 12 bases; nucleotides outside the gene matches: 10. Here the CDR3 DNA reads TGTGCCACCCAGGGGGACAGGGGCTGGATCCAGCATTTT. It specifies CATQGDRGWIQHF.

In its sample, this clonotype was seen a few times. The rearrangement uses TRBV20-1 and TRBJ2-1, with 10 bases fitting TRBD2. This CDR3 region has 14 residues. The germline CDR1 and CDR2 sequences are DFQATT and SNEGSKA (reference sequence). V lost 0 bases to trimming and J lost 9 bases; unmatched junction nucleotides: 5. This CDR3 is CSARESGGATEQFF. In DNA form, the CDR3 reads TGCAGTGCTAGAGAAAGCGGGGGGGCCACTGAGCAGTTCTTC.

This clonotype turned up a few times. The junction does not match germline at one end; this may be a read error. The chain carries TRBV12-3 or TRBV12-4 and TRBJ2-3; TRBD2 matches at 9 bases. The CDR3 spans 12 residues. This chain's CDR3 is CASSLAAGGPIF. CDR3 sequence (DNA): TGTGCCAGCAGTTTAGCGGCGGGAGGGCCAATTTTC.

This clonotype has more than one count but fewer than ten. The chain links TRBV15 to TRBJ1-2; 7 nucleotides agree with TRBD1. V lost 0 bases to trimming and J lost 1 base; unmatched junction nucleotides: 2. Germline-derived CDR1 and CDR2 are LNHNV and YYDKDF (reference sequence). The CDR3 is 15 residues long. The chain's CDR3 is CATSREGTVNYGYTF. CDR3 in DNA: TGTGCCACCAGCAGAGAAGGGACAGTTAACTATGGCTACACCTTC. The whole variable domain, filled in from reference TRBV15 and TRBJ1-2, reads DAMVIQNPRYQVTQFGKPVTLSCSQTLNHNVMYWYQQKSSQAPKLLFHYYDKDFNNEADTPDNFQSRRPNTSFCFLDIRSPGLGDTAMYLCATSREGTVNYGYTFGSGTRLTVV.

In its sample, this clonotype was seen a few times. The CDR3 DNA follows: TGTGCCAGCAGTTTCGGGACAGTCCCCCTTTATGAGCAGTTCTTC. Translated, it gives CASSFGTVPLYEQFF. The chain combines TRBV9 with TRBJ2-1; 7 bases match TRBD1. CDR1 SGDLS and CDR2 YYNGEE come from the germline V gene. The CDR3 runs 15 residues. The V gene end was trimmed by 5 bases and the J gene end by 8 bases; junction bases not matched to a gene: 13.

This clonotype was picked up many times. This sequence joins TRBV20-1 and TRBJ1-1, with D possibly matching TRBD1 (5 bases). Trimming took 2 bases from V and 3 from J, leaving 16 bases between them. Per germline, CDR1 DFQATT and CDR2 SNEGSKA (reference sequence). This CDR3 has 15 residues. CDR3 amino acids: CSARTGRQTDTEAFF. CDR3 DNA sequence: TGCAGTGCTAGAACGGGGAGACAGACGGACACTGAAGCTTTCTTT.